Listed here is a single T cell receptor (beta chain). These data originate in a study of blood T cell repertoires in COVID-19. For the study at large: Some COVID-19 samples were acute and others convalescent; all came from the United States, Italy and Spain. T cells, B-cell-depleted T cells, or PBMCs supplied cDNA or gDNA.

How the authors handled the data: Amplification with reference gene primers provided the estimates of nucleated cell counts. Some clones are missing from TCRdb's copy, which holds only in-frame ones; the method was immunoSEQ multiplex PCR. For V, J and clone size, that table is used; D and trimming come from the DNA. The data show over 90,000 clones, with around 88% seen just once and 1.5% to 2% held by the top ten. CDR3 size: 13 residues. The V gene lost 2 bases and the J gene lost 3 bases, with 9 bases spanning the gap. The germline gives CDR1 SGHKS, CDR2 YYEKEE (reference sequence). The chain employs TRBV5-5 and TRBJ2-7; D gene uncertain. What was sequenced was peripheral blood. The source is a man older than 75 with acute or convalescent COVID-19. In nucleotides, the CDR3 is TGTGCCAGCAGCTTCGACGGAGACTACGAGCAGTACTTC. It encodes CASSFDGDYEQYF.